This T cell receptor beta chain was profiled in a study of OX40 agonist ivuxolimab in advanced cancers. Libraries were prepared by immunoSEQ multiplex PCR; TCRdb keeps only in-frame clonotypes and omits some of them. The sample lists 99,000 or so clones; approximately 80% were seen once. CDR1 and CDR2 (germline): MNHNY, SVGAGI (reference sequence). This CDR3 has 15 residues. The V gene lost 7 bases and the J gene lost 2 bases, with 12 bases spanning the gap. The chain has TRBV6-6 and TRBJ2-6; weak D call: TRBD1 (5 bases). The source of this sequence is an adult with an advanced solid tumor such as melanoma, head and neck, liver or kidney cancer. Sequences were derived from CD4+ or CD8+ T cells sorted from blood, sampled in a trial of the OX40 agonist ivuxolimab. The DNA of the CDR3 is TGTGCCAGCACCAGGGTAGGTGCTGGGGCCAACGTCCTGACTTTC. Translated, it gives CASTRVGAGANVLTF.